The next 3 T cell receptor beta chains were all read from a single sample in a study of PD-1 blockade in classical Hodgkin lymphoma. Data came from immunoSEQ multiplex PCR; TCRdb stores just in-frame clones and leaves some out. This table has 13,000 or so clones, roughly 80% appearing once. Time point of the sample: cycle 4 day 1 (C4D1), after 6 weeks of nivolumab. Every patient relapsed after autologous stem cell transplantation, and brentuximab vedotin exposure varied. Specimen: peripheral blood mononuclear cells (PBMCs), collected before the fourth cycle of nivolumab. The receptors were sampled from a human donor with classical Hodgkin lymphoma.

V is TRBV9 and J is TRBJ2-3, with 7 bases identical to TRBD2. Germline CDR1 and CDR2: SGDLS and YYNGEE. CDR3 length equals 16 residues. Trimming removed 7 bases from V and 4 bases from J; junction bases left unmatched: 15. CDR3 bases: TGTGCCAGCTCGCGGGGGAGGGGTCCCGGCCCAGATACGCAGTATTTT. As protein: CASSRGRGPGPDTQYF.

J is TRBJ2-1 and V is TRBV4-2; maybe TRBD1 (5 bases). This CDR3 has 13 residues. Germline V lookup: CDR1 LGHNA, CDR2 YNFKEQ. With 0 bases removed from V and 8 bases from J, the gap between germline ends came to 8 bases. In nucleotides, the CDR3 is TGTGCCAGCAGCCAAGAGGAAGGGGATGAGCAGTTCTTC. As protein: CASSQEEGDEQFF.

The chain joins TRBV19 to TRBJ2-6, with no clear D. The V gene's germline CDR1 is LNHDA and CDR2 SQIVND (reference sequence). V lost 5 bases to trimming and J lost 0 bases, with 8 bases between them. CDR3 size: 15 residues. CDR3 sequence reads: CASSVQLSGANVLTF. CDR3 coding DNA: TGTGCCAGTAGTGTACAGCTCTCTGGGGCCAACGTCCTGACTTTC.